This TCR beta chain originates from a study of identical twins. TCRdb itself ran the 5' RACE reads through MiXCR, one entry per CDR3 protein. The data contain hundreds of thousands of distinct CDR3 sequences, 9.5% of them singletons. Findings and caveats of the study: Models underpredicted monozygotic twin sharing of out-of-frame TCR alpha. Where beta out-of-frame sequences were concerned, excess twin sharing was weaker. Memory repertoires lacked the insertion deficit that abundant cord blood beta clonotypes showed.

The CDR3 runs 16 residues. The V segment lost 3 bases and the J segment 1 base; nucleotides outside the gene matches: 9. From germline, CDR1 is LGHNA and CDR2 YSLEER. Comments on this clonotype: The target antigen is unknown.

The same sample was also studied in work on yellow fever vaccine responses in identical twins.

The sequencing sample was made of CD8+ T cells sorted from blood. The rearrangement joins TRBV4-3 to TRBJ2-7, with TRBD1 matching over 7 bases. The sequence derives from a woman aged 18-29 years in good health. The CDR3 spells CASSQTRDSSSYEQYF. The CDR3 DNA reads TGCGCCAGCAGCCAGACCAGGGACAGTTCTTCCTACGAGCAGTACTTC.